This T cell receptor (beta chain) is drawn from a study of PD-L1 blockade in urothelial cancer. Profiled with immunoSEQ multiplex PCR; TCRdb holds only in-frame clones, not every one. Of about 80,000 clones in the sample, about 90% were seen once. The CDR3 runs to 14 residues. After removal of 6 bases from V and 5 bases from J, the junction contained 8 bases not matched to a gene. CDR1 is SNHLY and CDR2 is FYNNEI in the germline V gene. The rearrangement links TRBV2 to TRBJ1-2, with 8 nucleotides matching TRBD1. Source: PBMCs, taken around atezolizumab (anti-PD-L1) treatment. The TCR sequence derives from a woman aged 70 to 79 with urothelial cancer. The CDR3 DNA reads TGTGCCAGCAGGTGGACAGGGTTAGAGTATGGCTACACCTTC. Its translation is CASRWTGLEYGYTF.